A selection of T cell receptor beta chains follows, all from one sample in a study of blood T cell repertoires in COVID-19. Method: immunoSEQ multiplex PCR; TCRdb's copy keeps in-frame clones and lacks some. The table includes 100,000 to 150,000 clones, approximately 89% detected once. Sequences were obtained from peripheral blood. The receptors come from a man aged 50 to 60 with acute or convalescent COVID-19. Both conserved end residues are part of each CDR3. Each record gives: clone size, CDR3 length, V gene, D gene, J gene, CDR3 protein, CDR3 DNA. D genes are given only for firm matches. Where a row states a size, it is once, few, many or the class of an expanded clone; other rows omit it.

clone_size: -
cdr3_length: 13
v_call: TRBV15
d_call: -
j_call: TRBJ2-1
cdr3_aa: CATSNSDYNEQFF
cdr3_nt: TGTGCCACCAGCAACTCCGACTACAATGAGCAGTTCTTC

clone_size: few
cdr3_length: 15
v_call: TRBV10-3
d_call: TRBD2
j_call: TRBJ2-1
cdr3_aa: CAISVGSGNNNEQFF
cdr3_nt: TGTGCCATCAGTGTAGGTAGCGGGAATAACAATGAGCAGTTCTTC

clone_size: -
cdr3_length: 15
v_call: TRBV28
d_call: -
j_call: TRBJ1-2
cdr3_aa: CASTVSSGAIYGYTF
cdr3_nt: TGTGCCAGCACCGTCTCCTCAGGGGCAATCTATGGCTACACCTTC

clone_size: -
cdr3_length: 13
v_call: TRBV2
d_call: -
j_call: TRBJ1-1
cdr3_aa: CATRVETNTEAFF
cdr3_nt: TGTGCCACGAGGGTGGAGACAAACACTGAAGCTTTCTTT

clone_size: -
cdr3_length: 14
v_call: TRBV28
d_call: -
j_call: TRBJ1-5
cdr3_aa: CASSGQYSNQPQHF
cdr3_nt: TGTGCCAGCAGTGGACAGTATAGCAATCAGCCCCAGCATTTT

clone_size: -
cdr3_length: 15
v_call: TRBV5-4
d_call: TRBD1
j_call: TRBJ2-1
cdr3_aa: CASSPDRGYYNEQFF
cdr3_nt: TGTGCCAGCAGCCCAGACAGGGGCTATTACAATGAGCAGTTCTTC

clone_size: -
cdr3_length: 12
v_call: TRBV29-1
d_call: -
j_call: TRBJ2-5
cdr3_aa: CSGGDSQETQYF
cdr3_nt: TGCAGCGGGGGGGACTCCCAAGAGACCCAGTACTTC

clone_size: -
cdr3_length: 17
v_call: TRBV4-1
d_call: TRBD1
j_call: TRBJ1-1
cdr3_aa: CASSRTSGTGMNTEAFF
cdr3_nt: TGCGCCAGCAGTCGCACCTCCGGGACAGGGATGAACACTGAAGCTTTCTTT

clone_size: once
cdr3_length: 14
v_call: TRBV6-6
d_call: TRBD1
j_call: TRBJ1-1
cdr3_aa: CASRTRGRTTEAFF
cdr3_nt: TGTGCCAGCAGGACCAGGGGGCGTACCACTGAAGCTTTCTTT

clone_size: -
cdr3_length: 14
v_call: TRBV6-6
d_call: TRBD1
j_call: TRBJ1-2
cdr3_aa: CASTPNRGGYGYTF
cdr3_nt: TGTGCCAGCACCCCGAACAGGGGCGGCTATGGCTACACCTTC

clone_size: -
cdr3_length: 14
v_call: TRBV7-9
d_call: TRBD1
j_call: TRBJ1-2
cdr3_aa: CASTKGQGQGGYTF
cdr3_nt: TGTGCCAGCACCAAAGGACAGGGTCAGGGTGGCTACACCTTC

clone_size: -
cdr3_length: 16
v_call: TRBV19
d_call: TRBD1
j_call: TRBJ1-2
cdr3_aa: CASSISGQGVVYGYTF
cdr3_nt: TGTGCCAGTAGTATATCTGGACAGGGGGTTGTCTATGGCTACACCTTC

clone_size: -
cdr3_length: 15
v_call: TRBV5-1
d_call: -
j_call: TRBJ1-1
cdr3_aa: CASSQDEGMNTEAFF
cdr3_nt: TGCGCCAGCAGCCAAGATGAGGGCATGAACACTGAAGCTTTCTTT

clone_size: -
cdr3_length: 12
v_call: TRBV27
d_call: TRBD2
j_call: TRBJ2-5
cdr3_aa: CASGREEETQYF
cdr3_nt: TGTGCCAGTGGGCGGGAGGAAGAGACCCAGTACTTC

clone_size: -
cdr3_length: 14
v_call: TRBV15
d_call: -
j_call: TRBJ1-2
cdr3_aa: CATKQGVENYGYTF
cdr3_nt: TGTGCCACGAAACAGGGAGTGGAAAACTATGGCTACACCTTC

clone_size: -
cdr3_length: 15
v_call: TRBV11-2
d_call: -
j_call: TRBJ1-1
cdr3_aa: CASSLDRGGTTEAFF
cdr3_nt: TGTGCCAGCAGCTTAGATCGGGGGGGAACCACTGAAGCTTTCTTT

clone_size: -
cdr3_length: 14
v_call: TRBV27
d_call: -
j_call: TRBJ2-3
cdr3_aa: CASSLSRAIDTQYF
cdr3_nt: TGTGCCAGCAGTTTATCCCGCGCTATAGATACGCAGTATTTT

clone_size: -
cdr3_length: 16
v_call: TRBV11-3
d_call: -
j_call: TRBJ2-3
cdr3_aa: CASRPPPGTGWDTQYF
cdr3_nt: TGTGCCAGCAGACCCCCCCCCGGGACTGGATGGGATACGCAGTATTTT

clone_size: -
cdr3_length: 17
v_call: TRBV7-9
d_call: TRBD1
j_call: TRBJ1-3
cdr3_aa: CASSRDEVQGSGNTIYF
cdr3_nt: TGTGCCAGCAGCCGAGATGAAGTACAGGGGTCCGGAAACACCATATATTTT

clone_size: -
cdr3_length: 12
v_call: TRBV28
d_call: -
j_call: TRBJ1-2
cdr3_aa: CASSKSPGSSLF
cdr3_nt: TGTGCCAGCAGCAAAAGTCCAGGATCCTCTCTATTC

clone_size: -
cdr3_length: 17
v_call: TRBV15
d_call: -
j_call: TRBJ2-1
cdr3_aa: CATSRDRNPSRADEQFF
cdr3_nt: TGTGCCACCAGCAGAGATAGGAATCCTTCACGCGCGGATGAGCAGTTCTTC

clone_size: -
cdr3_length: 13
v_call: TRBV7-9
d_call: -
j_call: TRBJ1-4
cdr3_aa: CASSPQRGEKLFF
cdr3_nt: TGTGCCAGCAGCCCCCAACGGGGGGAAAAACTGTTTTTT

clone_size: few
cdr3_length: 15
v_call: TRBV5-6
d_call: -
j_call: TRBJ1-4
cdr3_aa: CASSLAGTTNEKLFF
cdr3_nt: TGTGCCAGCAGCTTGGCAGGGACAACTAATGAAAAACTGTTTTTT

clone_size: -
cdr3_length: 11
v_call: TRBV30
d_call: -
j_call: TRBJ1-1
cdr3_aa: CAISGNTEAFF
cdr3_nt: TGTGCCATTTCGGGGAACACTGAAGCTTTCTTT

clone_size: -
cdr3_length: 14
v_call: TRBV2
d_call: -
j_call: TRBJ1-1
cdr3_aa: CASRRYRLRTEAFF
cdr3_nt: TGTGCCAGCAGACGTTACAGGCTGCGGACTGAAGCTTTCTTT

clone_size: -
cdr3_length: 17
v_call: TRBV15
d_call: TRBD1
j_call: TRBJ1-3
cdr3_aa: CATSRDPVDRDGNTIYF
cdr3_nt: TGTGCCACCAGCAGAGATCCTGTGGACAGGGATGGAAACACCATATATTTT

clone_size: -
cdr3_length: 14
v_call: TRBV10-3
d_call: -
j_call: TRBJ2-7
cdr3_aa: CAISGGPPAYEQYF
cdr3_nt: TGTGCCATCAGTGGAGGGCCTCCTGCCTACGAGCAGTACTTC

clone_size: -
cdr3_length: 12
v_call: TRBV5-1
d_call: TRBD1
j_call: TRBJ1-6
cdr3_aa: CASGQGGSPLHF
cdr3_nt: TGCGCCAGCGGACAGGGAGGCTCACCCCTCCACTTT

clone_size: once
cdr3_length: 15
v_call: TRBV3-1/TRBV3-2
d_call: -
j_call: TRBJ1-1
cdr3_aa: CASSQEGGRSTEAFF
cdr3_nt: TGTGCCAGCAGCCAAGAAGGGGGTAGGAGCACTGAAGCTTTCTTT